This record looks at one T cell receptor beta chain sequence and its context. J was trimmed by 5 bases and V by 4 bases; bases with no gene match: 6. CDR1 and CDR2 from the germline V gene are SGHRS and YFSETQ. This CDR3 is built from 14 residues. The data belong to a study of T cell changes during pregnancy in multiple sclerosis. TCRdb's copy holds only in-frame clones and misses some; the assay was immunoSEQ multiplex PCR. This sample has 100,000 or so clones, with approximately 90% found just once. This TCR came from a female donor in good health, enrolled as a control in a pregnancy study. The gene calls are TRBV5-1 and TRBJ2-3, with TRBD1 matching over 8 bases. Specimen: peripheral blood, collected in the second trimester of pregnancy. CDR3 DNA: TGCGCCAGCAGCCTCCAGGGGGCCGGAGATACGCAGTATTTT. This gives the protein CASSLQGAGDTQYF.